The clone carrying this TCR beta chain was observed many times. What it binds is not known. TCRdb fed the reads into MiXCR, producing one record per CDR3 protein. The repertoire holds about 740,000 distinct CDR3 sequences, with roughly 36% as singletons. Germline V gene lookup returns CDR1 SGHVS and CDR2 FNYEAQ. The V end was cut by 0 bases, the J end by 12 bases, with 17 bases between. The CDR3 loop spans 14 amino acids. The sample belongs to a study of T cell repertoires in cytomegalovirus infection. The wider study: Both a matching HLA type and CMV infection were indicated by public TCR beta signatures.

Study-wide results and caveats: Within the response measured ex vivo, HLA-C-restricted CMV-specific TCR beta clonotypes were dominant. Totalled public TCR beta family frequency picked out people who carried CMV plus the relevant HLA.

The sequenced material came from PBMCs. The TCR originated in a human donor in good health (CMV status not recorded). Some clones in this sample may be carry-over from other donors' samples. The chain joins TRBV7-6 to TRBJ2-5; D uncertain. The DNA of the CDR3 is TGTGCCAGCAGCTTAGCCGCGGTTTCGGTGTCCAAGTACTTC. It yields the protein CASSLAAVSVSKYF.